This T cell receptor beta chain was recorded in a study of T-cell reconstitution after alpha-beta-depleted transplantation in children. Study results and caveats: Among T cells one year after transplant, newly produced cells accounted for most counts and diversity. Some patients' high day-60 TCRbeta diversity was traced to surviving recipient T cells and thymic progenitors. In patients about two months after transplant, alpha-beta T cells reportedly arose from several hundred expanded graft clones.

The germline CDR1 and CDR2 sequences are KGHSH and LQKENI. This CDR3 contains 16 residues. The V gene lost 2 bases and the J gene lost 0 bases, with 13 bases spanning the gap. The TCRbeta library incorporated unique molecular identifiers. From the PCR reads, TCRdb called clonotypes with MiXCR, one entry per CDR3 protein. The sample includes under 250,000 distinct CDR3 sequences, 6.6% seen only once; the top ten take less than 7%. As regards this clonotype: Antigen: not known.

The rearrangement joins TRBV18 to TRBJ1-1, with D uncertain. The clonotype was recovered from a boy aged 2 to 9 with acute lymphoblastic leukemia, due to receive a stem cell transplant. The sequencing used PBMCs, collected before TCRalphabeta/CD19-depleted stem cell transplant. The CDR3 spells CASSPGLGGVNTEAFF. DNA for the CDR3: TGTGCCAGCTCACCAGGGTTGGGCGGTGTGAACACTGAAGCTTTCTTT.